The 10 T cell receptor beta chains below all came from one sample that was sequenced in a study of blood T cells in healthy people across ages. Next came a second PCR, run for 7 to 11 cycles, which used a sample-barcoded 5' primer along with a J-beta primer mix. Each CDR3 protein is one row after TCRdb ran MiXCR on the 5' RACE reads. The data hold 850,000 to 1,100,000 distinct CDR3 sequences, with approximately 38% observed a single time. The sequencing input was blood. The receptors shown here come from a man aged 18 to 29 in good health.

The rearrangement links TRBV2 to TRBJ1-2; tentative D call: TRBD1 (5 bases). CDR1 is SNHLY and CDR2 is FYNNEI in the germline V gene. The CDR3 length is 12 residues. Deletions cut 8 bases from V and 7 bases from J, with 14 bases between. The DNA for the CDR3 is TGTGCCAGCTTTGAGGAGGGACTTGGCTACACCTTC. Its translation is CASFEEGLGYTF.

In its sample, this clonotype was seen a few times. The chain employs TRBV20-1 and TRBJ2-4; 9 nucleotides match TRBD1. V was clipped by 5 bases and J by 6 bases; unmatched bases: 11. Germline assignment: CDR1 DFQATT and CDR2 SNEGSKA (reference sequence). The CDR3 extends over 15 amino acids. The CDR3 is CSADGQGLIRNIQYF. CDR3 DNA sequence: TGCAGTGCTGACGGACAGGGGTTGATTAGAAACATTCAGTACTTC.

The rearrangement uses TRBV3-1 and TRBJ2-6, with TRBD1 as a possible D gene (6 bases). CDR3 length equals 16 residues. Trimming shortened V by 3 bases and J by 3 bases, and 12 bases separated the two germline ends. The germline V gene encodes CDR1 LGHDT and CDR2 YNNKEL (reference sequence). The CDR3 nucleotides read TGTGCCAGCAGCCACCAAACAGGGCTTGGGGCCAACGTCCTGACTTTC. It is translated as CASSHQTGLGANVLTF.

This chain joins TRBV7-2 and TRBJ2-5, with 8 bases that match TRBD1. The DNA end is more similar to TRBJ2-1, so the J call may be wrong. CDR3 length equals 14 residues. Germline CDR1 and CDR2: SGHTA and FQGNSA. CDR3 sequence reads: CATTQGAAWETQFF. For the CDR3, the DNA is TGTGCCACCACCCAGGGGGCAGCTTGGGAGACCCAGTTCTTC.

CDR3 DNA sequence: TGTGCCAGCATAAATTCAGGGGGGAATTCACCCCTCCACTTT. It codes for CASINSGGNSPLHF. The chain has TRBV12-3 or TRBV12-4 and TRBJ1-6; TRBD1 matches 7 bases. The V segment lost 7 bases and the J segment 7 bases; nucleotides outside the gene matches: 7. This CDR3 comprises 14 residues.

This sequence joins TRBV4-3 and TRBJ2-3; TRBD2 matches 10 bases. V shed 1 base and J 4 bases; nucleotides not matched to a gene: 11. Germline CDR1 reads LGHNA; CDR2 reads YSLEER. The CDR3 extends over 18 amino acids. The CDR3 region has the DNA TGCGCCAGCAGCCAAGGGGCCAGCGGGGGGGCCGATGCAGATACGCAGTATTTT. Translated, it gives CASSQGASGGADADTQYF.

In DNA form, the CDR3 reads TGTGCCATCAGTTCTAAACCGACAGCGGGGGGGTCCTACAATGAGCAGTTCTTC. The encoded protein is CAISSKPTAGGSYNEQFF. The rearrangement links TRBV10-3 to TRBJ2-1; the match to TRBD2 covers 10 bases. In germline, CDR1 is ENHRY, CDR2 SYGVKD. J was trimmed by 1 base and V by 5 bases; bases with no gene match: 11. There are 18 residues in the CDR3.

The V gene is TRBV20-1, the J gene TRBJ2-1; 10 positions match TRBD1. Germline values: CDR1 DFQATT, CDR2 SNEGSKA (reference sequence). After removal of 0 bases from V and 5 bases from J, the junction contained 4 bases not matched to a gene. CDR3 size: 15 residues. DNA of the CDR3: TGCAGTGCTAGAGATGACAGGGGGCATGACAATGAGCAGTTCTTC. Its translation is CSARDDRGHDNEQFF.

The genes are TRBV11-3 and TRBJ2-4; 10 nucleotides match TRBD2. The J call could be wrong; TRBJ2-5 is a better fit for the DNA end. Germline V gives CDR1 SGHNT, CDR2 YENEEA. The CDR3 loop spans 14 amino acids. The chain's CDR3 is CASSVGTSEETQYF. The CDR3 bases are TGTGCCAGCAGCGTAGGGACTAGCGAAGAGACCCAGTACTTC.

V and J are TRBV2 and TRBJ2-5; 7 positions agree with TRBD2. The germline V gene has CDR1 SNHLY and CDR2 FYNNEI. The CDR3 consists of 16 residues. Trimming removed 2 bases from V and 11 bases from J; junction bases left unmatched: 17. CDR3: CASSERRTGRYNEQYF. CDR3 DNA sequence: TGTGCCAGCAGTGAACGGCGAACCGGGAGGTACAATGAGCAGTACTTC.